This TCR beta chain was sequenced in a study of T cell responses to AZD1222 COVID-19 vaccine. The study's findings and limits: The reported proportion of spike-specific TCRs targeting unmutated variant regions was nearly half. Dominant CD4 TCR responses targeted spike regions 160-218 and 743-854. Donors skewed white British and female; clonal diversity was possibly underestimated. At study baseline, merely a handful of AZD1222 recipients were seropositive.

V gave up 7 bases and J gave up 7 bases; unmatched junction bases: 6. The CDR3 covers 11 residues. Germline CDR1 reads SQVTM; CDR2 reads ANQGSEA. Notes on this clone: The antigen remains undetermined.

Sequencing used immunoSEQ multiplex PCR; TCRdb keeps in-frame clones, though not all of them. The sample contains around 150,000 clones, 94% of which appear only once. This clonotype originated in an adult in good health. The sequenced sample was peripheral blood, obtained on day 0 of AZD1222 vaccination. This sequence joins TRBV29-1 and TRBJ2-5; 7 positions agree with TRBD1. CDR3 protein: CSGDSGVTQYF. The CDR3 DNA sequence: TGCAGCGGGGACAGCGGCGTGACCCAGTACTTC.